These T cell receptor beta chains were read from a single sample in a study of control samples from healthy donors and cancer patients. Clones were read by immunoSEQ multiplex PCR, and TCRdb kept only the in-frame ones, dropping some. This sample contains about 200,000 clones. The sequenced sample consisted of blood. The source of these receptors is a woman aged 25-40 years in good health. Each CDR3 is given with its conserved first and last residue. The D gene is left open where the match is weak.

TRBJ1-5	TRBV6-5	.	TGTGCCAGCAGCCCCGACAGGAGTTTCAATCAGCCCCAGCATTTT	CASSPDRSFNQPQHF
TRBJ1-1	TRBV27	.	TGTGCCAGCAGTTCCCCCGGATGGGGGACTGAAGCTTTCTTT	CASSSPGWGTEAFF
TRBJ1-3	TRBV6-5	.	TGTGCCAGCAGTTACTCGATTAACCCTTCCGGAAACACCATATATTTT	CASSYSINPSGNTIYF
TRBJ2-5	TRBV2	.	TGTGCCGGAGGGACCTACCTGGAGACCCAGTACTTC	CAGGTYLETQYF
TRBJ1-1	TRBV28	.	TGTGCCAGCAGTGCCGGGACAACCACTGAAGCTTTCTTT	CASSAGTTTEAFF
TRBJ2-5	TRBV27	.	TGTGCCAGCAGTTTATCTCAACTGGGGGGGCGAGCGACCCAGTACTTC	CASSLSQLGGRATQYF
TRBJ2-7	TRBV21-1	.	TGTGCCAGCAGCACCCCCTGCCTCTACGAGCAGTACTTC	CASSTPCLYEQYF
TRBJ1-1	TRBV7-9	.	TGTGCCAGCAGCTTATTTGGGGTAGGTGACACTGAAGCTTTCTTT	CASSLFGVGDTEAFF
TRBJ2-1	TRBV5-1	TRBD1	TGCGCCAGCAGCTTGGACAGGGGCTACAATGAGCAGTTCTTC	CASSLDRGYNEQFF
TRBJ2-3	TRBV7-8	.	TGTGCCAGCAGCTTAGGGGACCCCACAGATACGCAGTATTTT	CASSLGDPTDTQYF
TRBJ1-1	TRBV6-4	.	TGTGCCAGCAGTGACCGCCCAAACCTGGGGGCAGTAGGAGCTTTCTTT	CASSDRPNLGAVGAFF
TRBJ2-5	TRBV4-3	.	TGCGCCAGCAGCCGTGATGTTCAAGGGGCCCAGTACTTC	CASSRDVQGAQYF
TRBJ1-5	TRBV4-2	TRBD1	TGTGCCAGCAGCCAACTTTCCCAGGGGGATCAGCCCCAGCATTTT	CASSQLSQGDQPQHF
TRBJ2-7	TRBV28	.	TGTGCCAGCAGACGCACGGGCCTGGGCTCCTACGAGCAGTACTTC	CASRRTGLGSYEQYF
TRBJ2-7	TRBV6-5	TRBD1	TGTGCCAGCAGTATACAGGGGGGCGAGCAGTACTTC	CASSIQGGEQYF
TRBJ1-2	TRBV4-2	.	TGTGCCAGCAGCCAAGACTTGGAGCGAGGCTATGGCTACACCTTC	CASSQDLERGYGYTF
TRBJ1-2	TRBV19	.	TGTGCCAGTTCAGGCGACGGTACTTCTAACTATGGCTACACCTTC	CASSGDGTSNYGYTF
TRBJ2-5	TRBV30	.	TGTGCCTGGGGTGCAAGTCCTGGGATGTCCCAGTACTTC	CAWGASPGMSQYF
TRBJ1-1	TRBV28	.	TGTGCCAGCAGTTTAATGAACACTGAAGCTTTCTTT	CASSLMNTEAFF
TRBJ2-4	TRBV5-5	TRBD1	TGTGCCAGCAGCTTGCCCAGCGCGGGACAGGGTCGCACCAAAAACATTCAGTACTTC	CASSLPSAGQGRTKNIQYF
TRBJ2-7	TRBV18	.	TGTGCCAGCGAACGCGGCGGGGGCGACGAGCAGTACTTC	CASERGGGDEQYF
TRBJ2-3	TRBV6-5	.	TGTGCCACCCAAACCCGGGGGGCAGGGGATACGCAGTATTTT	CATQTRGAGDTQYF
TRBJ1-1	TRBV4-1	.	TGCGCCAGCAGCTTACTCGCGGCAAGGTTGAACACTGAAGCTTTCTTT	CASSLLAARLNTEAFF
TRBJ1-1	TRBV19	TRBD1	TGTGCCAGTAGTATAGTAGGACAGGGGAATCTCATGAACACTGAAGCTTTCTTT	CASSIVGQGNLMNTEAFF
TRBJ2-7	TRBV5-6	.	TGTGCCAGCAGCTTCAAGGGACTTACGTACGAGCAGTACTTC	CASSFKGLTYEQYF
TRBJ1-2	TRBV2	.	TGTGCCAGCAAGGGGGGCATTTCTACCTATGGCTACACCTTC	CASKGGISTYGYTF
TRBJ1-5	TRBV27	.	TGTGCCAGCAGTAACTTACGTAGCAATCAGCCCCAGCATTTT	CASSNLRSNQPQHF
TRBJ1-1	TRBV3-1/TRBV3-2	.	TGTGCCAGCAGCTCTATAGGAGGACGAGGAGCTTTCTTT	CASSSIGGRGAFF